This TCR beta chain was profiled in a study of CD8 T cells in Susac syndrome. The CDR3 is made up of 16 amino acids. V was shortened by 1 base and J by 4 bases, with 15 bases between the two germline ends. After extraction with the RNeasy kit, 0.5 to 1 ug of the RNA was reverse transcribed using random hexamers. Amplification of TCR beta CDR3 across 54 Vbeta and 13 Jbeta was performed with immunoSEQ multiplex PCR. TCRdb re-derived calls from the immunoSEQ multiplex PCR reads in MiXCR, one entry per CDR3 protein. This sample has some 260,000 distinct CDR3 sequences, with more than 75% found just once. CD8+ and CD4+ T cells from blood underwent TCR beta sequencing.

The sequenced sample was CD8+ T cells from PBMCs. The TCR comes from a human donor with multiple sclerosis. V gene TRBV12-3 or TRBV12-4 combines with J gene TRBJ2-3; D remains ambiguous. CDR3 protein: CASSLGGAISPDTQYF. CDR3 DNA: TGTGCCAGCAGTTTAGGAGGAGCTATCAGCCCAGATACGCAGTATTTT.